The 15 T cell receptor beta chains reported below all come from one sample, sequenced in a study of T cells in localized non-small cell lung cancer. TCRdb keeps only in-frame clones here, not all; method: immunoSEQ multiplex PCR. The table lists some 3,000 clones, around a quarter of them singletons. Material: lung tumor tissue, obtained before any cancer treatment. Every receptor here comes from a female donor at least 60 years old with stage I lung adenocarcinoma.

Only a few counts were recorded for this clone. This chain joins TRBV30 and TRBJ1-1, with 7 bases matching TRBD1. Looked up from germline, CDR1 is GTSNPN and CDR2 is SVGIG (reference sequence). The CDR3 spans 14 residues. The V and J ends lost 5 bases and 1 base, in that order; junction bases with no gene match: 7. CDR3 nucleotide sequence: TGTGCCTGGGGCAGGGGGACAGCGAACACTGAAGCTTTCTTT. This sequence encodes CAWGRGTANTEAFF.

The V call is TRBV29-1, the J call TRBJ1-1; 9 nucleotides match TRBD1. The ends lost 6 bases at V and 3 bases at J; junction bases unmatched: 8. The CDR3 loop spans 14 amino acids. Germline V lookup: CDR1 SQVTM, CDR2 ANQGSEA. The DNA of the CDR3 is TGCAGCGTCACCACAGGGGGCGCGGACACTGAAGCTTTCTTT. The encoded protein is CSVTTGGADTEAFF.

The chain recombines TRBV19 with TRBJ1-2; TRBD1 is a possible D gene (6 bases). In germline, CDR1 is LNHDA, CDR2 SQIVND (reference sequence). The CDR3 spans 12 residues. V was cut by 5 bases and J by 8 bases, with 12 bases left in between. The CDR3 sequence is CASSSNRVGYTF. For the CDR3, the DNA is TGTGCCAGTAGTTCAAACAGGGTCGGCTACACCTTC. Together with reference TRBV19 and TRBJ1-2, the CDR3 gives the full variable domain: DGGITQSPKYLFRKEGQNVTLSCEQNLNHDAMYWYRQDPGQGLRLIYYSQIVNDFQKGDIAEGYSVSREKKESFPLTVTSAQKNPTAFYLCASSSNRVGYTFGSGTRLTVV.

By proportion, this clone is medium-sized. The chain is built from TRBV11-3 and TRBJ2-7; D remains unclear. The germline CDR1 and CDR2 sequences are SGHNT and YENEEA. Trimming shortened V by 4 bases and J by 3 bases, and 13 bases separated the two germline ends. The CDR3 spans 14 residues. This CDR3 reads CASSCRSVDYEQYF. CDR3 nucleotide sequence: TGTGCCAGCAGCTGCCGCTCGGTTGACTACGAGCAGTACTTC.

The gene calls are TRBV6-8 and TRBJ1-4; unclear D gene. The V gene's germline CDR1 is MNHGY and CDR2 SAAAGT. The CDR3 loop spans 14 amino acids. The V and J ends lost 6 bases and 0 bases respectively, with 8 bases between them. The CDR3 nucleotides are TGTGCCAGCAGCCTTATTGCAACTAATGAAAAACTGTTTTTT. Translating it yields CASSLIATNEKLFF.

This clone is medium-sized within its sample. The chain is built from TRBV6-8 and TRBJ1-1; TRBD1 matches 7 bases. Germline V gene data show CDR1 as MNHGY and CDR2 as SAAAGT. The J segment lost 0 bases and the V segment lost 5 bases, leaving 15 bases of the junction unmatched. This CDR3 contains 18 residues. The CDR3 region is CASSDEDRRDLLNTEAFF. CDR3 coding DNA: TGTGCCAGCAGTGACGAGGACAGGAGGGACCTGTTGAACACTGAAGCTTTCTTT.

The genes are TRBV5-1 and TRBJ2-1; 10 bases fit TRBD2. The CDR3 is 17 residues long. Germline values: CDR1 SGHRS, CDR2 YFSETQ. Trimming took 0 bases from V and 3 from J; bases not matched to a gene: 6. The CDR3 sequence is CASSLATSGTSYNEQFF. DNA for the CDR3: TGCGCCAGCAGCTTGGCAACTAGCGGGACAAGCTACAATGAGCAGTTCTTC. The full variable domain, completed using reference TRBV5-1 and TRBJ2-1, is KAGVTQTPRYLIKTRGQQVTLSCSPISGHRSVSWYQQTPGQGLQFLFEYFSETQRNKGNFPGRFSGRQFSNSRSEMNVSTLELGDSALYLCASSLATSGTSYNEQFFGPGTRLTVL.

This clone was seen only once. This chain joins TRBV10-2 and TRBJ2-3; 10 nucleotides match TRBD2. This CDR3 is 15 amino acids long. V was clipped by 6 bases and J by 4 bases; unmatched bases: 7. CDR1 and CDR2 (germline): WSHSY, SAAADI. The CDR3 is CASRGAGGPADTQYF. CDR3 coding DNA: TGCGCCAGCAGAGGAGCGGGGGGGCCGGCAGATACGCAGTATTTT.

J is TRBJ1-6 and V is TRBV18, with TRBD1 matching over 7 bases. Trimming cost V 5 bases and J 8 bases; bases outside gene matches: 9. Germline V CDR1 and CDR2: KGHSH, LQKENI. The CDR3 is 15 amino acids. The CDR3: CASSAGQVRDSPLHF. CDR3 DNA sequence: TGTGCCAGCTCAGCAGGACAGGTCAGGGATTCACCCCTCCACTTT.

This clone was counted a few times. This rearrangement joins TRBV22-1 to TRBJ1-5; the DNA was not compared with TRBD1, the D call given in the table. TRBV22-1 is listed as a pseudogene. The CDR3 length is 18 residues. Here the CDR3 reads CASSPRLDRVLINQPQHF. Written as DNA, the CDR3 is TGTGCCAGCAGTCCACGGCTGGACAGGGTGCTAATCAATCAGCCCCAGCATTTT.

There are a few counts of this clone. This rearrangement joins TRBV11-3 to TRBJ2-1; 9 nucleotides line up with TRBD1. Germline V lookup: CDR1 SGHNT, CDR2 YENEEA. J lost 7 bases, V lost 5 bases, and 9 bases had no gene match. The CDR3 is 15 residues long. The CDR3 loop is CASSLRTGESNEQFF. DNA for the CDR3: TGTGCCAGCAGCCTTCGGACAGGGGAATCGAATGAGCAGTTCTTC.

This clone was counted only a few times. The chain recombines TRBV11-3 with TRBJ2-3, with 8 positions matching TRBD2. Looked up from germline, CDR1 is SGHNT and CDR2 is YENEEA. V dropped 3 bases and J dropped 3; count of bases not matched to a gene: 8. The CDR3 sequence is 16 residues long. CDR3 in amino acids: CASSFSSGGPTDTQYF. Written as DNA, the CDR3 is TGTGCCAGCAGCTTTAGCTCGGGAGGGCCGACAGATACGCAGTATTTT.

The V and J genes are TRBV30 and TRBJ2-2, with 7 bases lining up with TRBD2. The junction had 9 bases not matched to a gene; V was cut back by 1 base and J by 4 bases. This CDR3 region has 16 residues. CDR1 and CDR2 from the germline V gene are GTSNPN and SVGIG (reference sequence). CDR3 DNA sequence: TGTGCCTGGAGTGACTTAGGGAGGGCGGGCACCGGGGAGCTGTTTTTT. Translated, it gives CAWSDLGRAGTGELFF.

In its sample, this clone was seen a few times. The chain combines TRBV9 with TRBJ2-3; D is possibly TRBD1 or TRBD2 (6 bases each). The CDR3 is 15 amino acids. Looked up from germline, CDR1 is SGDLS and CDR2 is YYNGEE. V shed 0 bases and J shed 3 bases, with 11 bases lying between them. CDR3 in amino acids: CASSVEQGRTDTQYF. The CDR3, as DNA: TGTGCCAGCAGCGTAGAGCAGGGGAGGACAGATACGCAGTATTTT.

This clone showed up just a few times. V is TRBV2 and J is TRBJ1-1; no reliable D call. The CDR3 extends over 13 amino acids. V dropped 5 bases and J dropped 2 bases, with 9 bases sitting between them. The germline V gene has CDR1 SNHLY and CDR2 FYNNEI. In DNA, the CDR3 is TGTGCCAGCAGTAACTCAAGAAACACTGAAGCTTTCTTT. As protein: CASSNSRNTEAFF.